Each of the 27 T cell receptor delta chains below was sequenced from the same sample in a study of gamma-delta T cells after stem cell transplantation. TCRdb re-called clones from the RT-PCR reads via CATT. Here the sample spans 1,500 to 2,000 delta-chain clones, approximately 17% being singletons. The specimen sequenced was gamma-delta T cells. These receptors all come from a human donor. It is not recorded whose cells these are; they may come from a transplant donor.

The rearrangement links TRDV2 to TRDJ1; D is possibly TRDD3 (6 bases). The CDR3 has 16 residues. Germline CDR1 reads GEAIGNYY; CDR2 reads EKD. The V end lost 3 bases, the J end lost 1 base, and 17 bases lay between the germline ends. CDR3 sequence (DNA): TGTGCCTGTGACGGGTGGGGATTGGCGAGCACCGATAAACTCATCTTT. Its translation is CACDGWGLASTDKLIF.

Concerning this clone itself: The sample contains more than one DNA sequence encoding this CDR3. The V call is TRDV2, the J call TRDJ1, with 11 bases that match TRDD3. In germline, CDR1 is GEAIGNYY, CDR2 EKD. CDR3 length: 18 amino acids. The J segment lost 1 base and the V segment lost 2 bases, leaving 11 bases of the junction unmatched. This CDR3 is CACDNVSGGYTTTDKLIF. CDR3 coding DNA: TGTGCCTGTGACAACGTCTCTGGGGGATACACCACCACCGATAAACTCATCTTT.

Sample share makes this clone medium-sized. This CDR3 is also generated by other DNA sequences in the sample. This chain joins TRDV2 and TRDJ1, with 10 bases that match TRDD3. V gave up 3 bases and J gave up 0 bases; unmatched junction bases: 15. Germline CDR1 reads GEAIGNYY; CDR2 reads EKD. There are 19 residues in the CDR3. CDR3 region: CACDPTTHTGGSYTDKLIF. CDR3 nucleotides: TGTGCCTGTGACCCTACTACCCACACTGGGGGATCGTACACCGATAAACTCATCTTT.

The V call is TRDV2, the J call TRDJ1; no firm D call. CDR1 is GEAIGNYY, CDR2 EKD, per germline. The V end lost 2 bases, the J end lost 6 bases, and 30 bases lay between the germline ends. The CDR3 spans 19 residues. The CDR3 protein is CACDKVGQTDADPSHKLIF. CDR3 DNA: TGTGCCTGTGACAAAGTTGGTCAGACGGACGCCGATCCCTCCCATAAACTCATCTTT.

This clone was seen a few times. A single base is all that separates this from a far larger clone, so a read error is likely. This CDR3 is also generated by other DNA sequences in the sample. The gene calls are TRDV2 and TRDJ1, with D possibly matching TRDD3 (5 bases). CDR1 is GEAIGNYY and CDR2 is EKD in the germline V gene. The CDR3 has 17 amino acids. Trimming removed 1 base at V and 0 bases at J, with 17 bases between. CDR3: CACDTVGDLAYTDKLIF. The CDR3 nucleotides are TGTGCCTGTGACACAGTCGGGGACCTGGCCTACACCGATAAACTCATCTTT.

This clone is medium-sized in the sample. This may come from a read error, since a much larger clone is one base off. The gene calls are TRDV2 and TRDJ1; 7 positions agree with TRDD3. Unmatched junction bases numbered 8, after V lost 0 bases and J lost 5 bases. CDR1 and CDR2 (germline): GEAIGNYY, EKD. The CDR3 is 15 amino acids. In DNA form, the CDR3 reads TGTGCCTGTGACACCGGACTGGGGAAAGGGGATAAACTCATCTTT. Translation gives CACDTGLGKGDKLIF.

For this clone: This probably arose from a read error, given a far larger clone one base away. The CDR3 DNA follows: TGTGCCTGTGACACTTTGGGCGGACTGGTGGACCAGTATAAACTCATCTTT. Residues: CACDTLGGLVDQYKLIF. This chain joins TRDV2 and TRDJ1; TRDD3 is a possible D gene (5 bases). The germline V gene encodes CDR1 GEAIGNYY and CDR2 EKD. Between the trimmed V and J ends, which lost 1 base and 6 bases, there was a span of 23 bases. This CDR3 is 17 amino acids long.

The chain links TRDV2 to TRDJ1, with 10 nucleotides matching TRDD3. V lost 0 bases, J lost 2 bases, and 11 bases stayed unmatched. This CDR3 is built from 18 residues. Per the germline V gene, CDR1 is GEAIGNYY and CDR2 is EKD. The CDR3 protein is CACDTVKGGYVLTDKLIF. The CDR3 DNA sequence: TGTGCCTGTGACACCGTCAAGGGGGGATACGTGCTGACCGATAAACTCATCTTT.

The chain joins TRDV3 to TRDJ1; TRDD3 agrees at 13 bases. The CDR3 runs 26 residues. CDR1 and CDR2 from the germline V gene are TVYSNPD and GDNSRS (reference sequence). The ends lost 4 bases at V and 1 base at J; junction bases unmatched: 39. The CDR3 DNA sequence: TGTGCCTCCAGGAAGAGAAGGGTTCGGGTTGTCTACAAATCTACTGGGGGATACGAGGGCACCGATAAACTCATCTTT. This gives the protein CASRKRRVRVVYKSTGGYEGTDKLIF.

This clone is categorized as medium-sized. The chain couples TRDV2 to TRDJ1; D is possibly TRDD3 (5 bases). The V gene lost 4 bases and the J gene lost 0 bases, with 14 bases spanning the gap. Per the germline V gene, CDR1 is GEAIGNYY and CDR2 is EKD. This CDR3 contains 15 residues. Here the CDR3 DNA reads TGTGCCTGTGATGGGGTGGGATCGTACACCGATAAACTCATCTTT. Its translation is CACDGVGSYTDKLIF.

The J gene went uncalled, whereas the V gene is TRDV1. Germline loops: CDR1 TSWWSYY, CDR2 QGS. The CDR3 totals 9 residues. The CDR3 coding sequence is TGTGCTCTTGGGGTCTTTCAATATTTC. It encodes CALGVFQYF.

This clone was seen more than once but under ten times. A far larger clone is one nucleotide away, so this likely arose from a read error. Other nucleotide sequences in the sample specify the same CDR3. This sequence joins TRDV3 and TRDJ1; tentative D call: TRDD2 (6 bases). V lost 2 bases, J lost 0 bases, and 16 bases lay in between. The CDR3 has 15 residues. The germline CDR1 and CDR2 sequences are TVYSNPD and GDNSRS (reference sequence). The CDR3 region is CAFSLLPLYTDKLIF. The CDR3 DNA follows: TGTGCCTTTTCCCTCCTTCCGCTGTACACCGATAAACTCATCTTT.

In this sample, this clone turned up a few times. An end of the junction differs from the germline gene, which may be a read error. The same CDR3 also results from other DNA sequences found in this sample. CDR3 sequence reads: CASGDSTPTGLMANTDTLIF. CDR3 nucleotides: TGTGCCTCAGGGGACTCTACTCCGACTGGGTTGATGGCCAACACCGATACACTCATCTTT. This sequence joins TRDV3 and TRDJ1, with D tentatively TRDD3 (6 bases). Germline V gene sequence: CDR1 TVYSNPD, CDR2 GDNSRS (reference sequence). The CDR3 is 20 residues long.

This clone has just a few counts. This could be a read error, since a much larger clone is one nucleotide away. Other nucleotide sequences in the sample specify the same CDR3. For the CDR3, the DNA is TGTGCCTGCGACACCGTTAGAGGGGGATCCCAGGACACCGATAAACTCATCTTT. Residues: CACDTVRGGSQDTDKLIF. The chain couples TRDV2 to TRDJ1; TRDD3 agrees at 7 bases. Germline V gives CDR1 GEAIGNYY, CDR2 EKD. CDR3 length: 18 amino acids.

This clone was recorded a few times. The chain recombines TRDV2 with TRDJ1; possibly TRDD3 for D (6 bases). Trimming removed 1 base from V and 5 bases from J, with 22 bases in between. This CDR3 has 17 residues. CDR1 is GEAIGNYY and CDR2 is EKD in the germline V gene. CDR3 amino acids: CACDTWGGRGDKDKLIF. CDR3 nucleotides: TGTGCCTGTGACACTTGGGGCGGACGGGGGGACAAGGATAAACTCATCTTT.

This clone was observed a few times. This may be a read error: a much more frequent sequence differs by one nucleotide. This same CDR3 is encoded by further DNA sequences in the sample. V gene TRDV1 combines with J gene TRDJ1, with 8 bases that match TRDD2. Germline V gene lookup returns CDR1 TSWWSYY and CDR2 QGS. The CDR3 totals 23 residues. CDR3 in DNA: TGCGCTCTTGGGGAACATCTTCCTACGATCTGGGGTCTCCCCGCCGTGGACACCGATAAACTCATCTTT. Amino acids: CALGEHLPTIWGLPAVDTDKLIF.

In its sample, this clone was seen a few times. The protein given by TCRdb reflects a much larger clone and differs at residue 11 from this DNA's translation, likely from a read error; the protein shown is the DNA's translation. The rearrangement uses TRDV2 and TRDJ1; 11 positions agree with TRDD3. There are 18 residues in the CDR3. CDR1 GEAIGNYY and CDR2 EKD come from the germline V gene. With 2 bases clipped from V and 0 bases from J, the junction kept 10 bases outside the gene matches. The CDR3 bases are TGTGCCTGTGACATAGTGGGGGATACGCGACCTTACACCGATAAACTCATCTTT. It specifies CACDIVGDTRPYTDKLIF.

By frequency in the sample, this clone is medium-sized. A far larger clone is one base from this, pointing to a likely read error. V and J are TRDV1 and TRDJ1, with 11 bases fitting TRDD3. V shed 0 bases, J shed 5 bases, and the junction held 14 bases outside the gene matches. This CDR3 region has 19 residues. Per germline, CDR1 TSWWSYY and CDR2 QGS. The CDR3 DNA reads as TGTGCTCTTGGGGAACTAGAGCCCCCCGACTGGGGGATAAAGGATAAACTCATCTTT. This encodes CALGELEPPDWGIKDKLIF.

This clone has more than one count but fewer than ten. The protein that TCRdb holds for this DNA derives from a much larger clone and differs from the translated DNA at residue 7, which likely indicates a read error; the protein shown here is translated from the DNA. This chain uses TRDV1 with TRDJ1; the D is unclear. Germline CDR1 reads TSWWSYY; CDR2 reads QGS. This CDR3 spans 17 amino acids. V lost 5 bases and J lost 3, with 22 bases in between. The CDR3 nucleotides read TGTGCTCTTGGGAAACGACTCACATTTCGGGCTTCCGATAAACTCATCTTT. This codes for CALGKRLTFRASDKLIF.

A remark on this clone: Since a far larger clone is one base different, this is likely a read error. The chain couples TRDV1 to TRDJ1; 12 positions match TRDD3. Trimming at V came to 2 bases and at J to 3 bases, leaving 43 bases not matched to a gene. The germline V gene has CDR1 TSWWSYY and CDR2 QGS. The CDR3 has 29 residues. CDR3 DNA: TGTGCTCTTGGGGAAAACGAATCTTTCCTACTTGGGGAGCGGTACTGGGGGATACTGAGGAACTGGTGTTCCGATAAACTCATCTTT. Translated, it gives CALGENESFLLGERYWGILRNWCSDKLIF.

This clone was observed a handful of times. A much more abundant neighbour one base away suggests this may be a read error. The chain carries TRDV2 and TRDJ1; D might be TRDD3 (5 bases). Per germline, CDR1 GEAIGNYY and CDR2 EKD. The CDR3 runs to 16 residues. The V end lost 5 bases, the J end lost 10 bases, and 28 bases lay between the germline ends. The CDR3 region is CACGTVSGQRGPVLIF. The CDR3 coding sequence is TGTGCCTGTGGCACGGTGTCTGGTCAACGGGGGCCCGTACTCATCTTT.

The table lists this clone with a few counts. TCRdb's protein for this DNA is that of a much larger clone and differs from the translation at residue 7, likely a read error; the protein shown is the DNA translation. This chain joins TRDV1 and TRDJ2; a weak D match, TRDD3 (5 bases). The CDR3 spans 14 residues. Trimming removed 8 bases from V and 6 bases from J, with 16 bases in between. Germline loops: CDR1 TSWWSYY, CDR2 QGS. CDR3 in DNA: TGTGCTCTTATACTATGGGAGATACCAGCACAACTCTTCTTT. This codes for CALILWEIPAQLFF.

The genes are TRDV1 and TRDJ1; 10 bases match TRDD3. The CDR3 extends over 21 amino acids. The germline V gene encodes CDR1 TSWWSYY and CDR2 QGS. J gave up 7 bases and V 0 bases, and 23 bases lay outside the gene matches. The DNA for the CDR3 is TGTGCTCTTGGGGAACTTTCCCTCACCCTCCGACGGGGGGATACGAGGGGTAAACTCATCTTT. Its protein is CALGELSLTLRRGDTRGKLIF.

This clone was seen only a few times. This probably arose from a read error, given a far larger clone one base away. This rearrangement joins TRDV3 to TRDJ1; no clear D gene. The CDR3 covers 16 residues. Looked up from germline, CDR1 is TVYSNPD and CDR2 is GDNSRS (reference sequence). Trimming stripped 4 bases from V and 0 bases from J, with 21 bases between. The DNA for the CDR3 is TGTGCCTGCGGCTTCGTCGGGGCGACGGACACCGATAAACTCATCTTT. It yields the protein CACGFVGATDTDKLIF.

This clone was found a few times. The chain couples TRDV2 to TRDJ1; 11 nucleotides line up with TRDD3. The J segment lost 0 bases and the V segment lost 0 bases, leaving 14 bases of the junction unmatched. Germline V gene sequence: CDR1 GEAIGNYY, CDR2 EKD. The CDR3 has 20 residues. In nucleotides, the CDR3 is TGTGCCTGTGACACCGGAAGCTTGATGGGGGATACGAAGTACACCGATAAACTCATCTTT. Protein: CACDTGSLMGDTKYTDKLIF.

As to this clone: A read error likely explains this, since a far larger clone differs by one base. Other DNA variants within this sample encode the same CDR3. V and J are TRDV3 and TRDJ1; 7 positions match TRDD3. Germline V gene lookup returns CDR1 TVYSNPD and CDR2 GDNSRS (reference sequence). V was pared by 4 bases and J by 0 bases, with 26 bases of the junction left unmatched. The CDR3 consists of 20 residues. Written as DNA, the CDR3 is TGTGCCTCAGGGGACTCTACGCCAACTGGGGTGATGGCCAACACCGATAAACTCATCTTT. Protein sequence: CASGDSTPTGVMANTDKLIF.

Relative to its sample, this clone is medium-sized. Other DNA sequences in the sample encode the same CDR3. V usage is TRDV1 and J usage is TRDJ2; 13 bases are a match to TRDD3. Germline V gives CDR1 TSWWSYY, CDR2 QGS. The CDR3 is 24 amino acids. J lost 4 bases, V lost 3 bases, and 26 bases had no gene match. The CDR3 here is CALGEPPYFLPRYTGGYGTAQLFF. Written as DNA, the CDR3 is TGTGCTCTTGGGGAGCCGCCTTACTTCCTACCCCGGTATACTGGGGGATACGGGACAGCACAACTCTTCTTT.